A selection of T cell receptor beta chains follows, all from one sample in a study of T cell responses to AZD1222 COVID-19 vaccine. The table came from immunoSEQ multiplex PCR; TCRdb's copy has only in-frame clones and leaves some out. The sample lists under 200,000 clones; more than 90% were seen once. Sequencing was performed on peripheral blood, taken 28 days after the second dose of the MenACWY control vaccine. All receptors derive from an adult who received the MenACWY meningococcal vaccine as a control. The CDR3 runs from the conserved cysteine through the conserved F or W.

TRBV2	TRBJ1-1	CASNRDMNTEAFF
TRBV10-3	TRBJ2-6	CAISDGTGTGANVLTF
TRBV5-6	TRBJ1-2	CASSYQSAGTDGYTF
TRBV10-1	TRBJ1-2	CASSANRDYGYTF
TRBV9	TRBJ1-1	CASSVAGDMNTEAFF
TRBV19	TRBJ2-1	CASSIGQGKGNEQFF
TRBV18	TRBJ2-2	CASSPPESGRFGELFF
TRBV19	TRBJ2-7	CASSFGHLTGEQYF
TRBV10-3	TRBJ1-2	CAIRPGQMGDNYGYTF
TRBV7-2	TRBJ2-1	CASRGSGSTYNEQFF
TRBV6-5	TRBJ1-1	CASRNQGKNEAFF
TRBV5-4	TRBJ2-5	CASSLGASGPQETQYF
TRBV21-1	TRBJ1-5	CASSKEPKQPQHF
TRBV5-4	TRBJ2-6	CASSWDRVPGANVLTF
TRBV25-1	TRBJ1-4	CASSEGRTAEKLFF
TRBV24-1	TRBJ2-1	CATSESFGQDLYNEQFF
TRBV27	TRBJ2-7	CASSGGGEQYF
TRBV19	TRBJ2-1	CASRRGGFDEQFF
TRBV28	TRBJ1-1	CASSLSRQTEAFF
TRBV4-2	TRBJ2-5	CASSQSTETQYF
TRBV6-1	TRBJ2-3	CASSDRSKADTQYF
TRBV20-1	TRBJ2-1	CSASRLAGGFEQFF
TRBV19	TRBJ1-2	CASRPLDSFYGYTF
TRBV2	TRBJ1-3	CASSEQGLARAGNTIYF
TRBV30	TRBJ1-1	CAWSGGQNTEAFF
TRBV6-2/TRBV6-3	TRBJ2-1	CASSYWGEQFF
TRBV19	TRBJ1-5	CASRDGQDYNQPQHF
TRBV24-1	TRBJ2-1	CATDEGTGDYNEQFF
TRBV29-1	TRBJ2-1	CSVVRRNNEQFF
TRBV6-5	TRBJ1-1	CASSLTLQGVAFF
TRBV5-6	TRBJ2-1	CASSLLRESNEQFF
TRBV18	TRBJ1-3	CASSPAAFSGNTIYF
TRBV7-9	TRBJ1-3	CASSLGGTGYRNTIYF
TRBV5-1	TRBJ2-3	CASSLVLAGGDTDTQYF
TRBV5-1	TRBJ1-6	CASSLAMGGKNSPLHF